A single sample is the source of the 30 T cell receptor beta chains below, sequenced in a study of blood T cell repertoires in COVID-19. Only in-frame clones appear in the TCRdb table, and some are missing; sequencing was by immunoSEQ multiplex PCR. Found here are about 200,000 clones, roughly 84% of them singletons; the top ten hold around 5%. The sample consisted of peripheral blood. The receptors derive from a woman older than 75 with acute or convalescent COVID-19.

The J gene is TRBJ1-5, the V gene TRBV6-1; TRBD1 matches 7 bases. The junction had 8 bases not matched to a gene; V was cut back by 3 bases and J by 0 bases. The germline V gene has CDR1 MNHNS and CDR2 SASEGT. The CDR3 is made up of 17 amino acids. The chain's CDR3 is CASSDQPGQYSNQPQHF. The CDR3 nucleotides read TGTGCCAGCAGTGACCAGCCGGGACAGTATAGCAATCAGCCCCAGCATTTT.

The CDR3 here is CASSLRTIIPTYGYTF. CDR3 bases: TGTGCCAGCAGCTTACGAACTATAATCCCCACCTATGGCTACACCTTC. The chain is built from TRBV7-2 and TRBJ1-2; D unresolved. Germline CDR1 SGHTA, CDR2 FQGNSA. V was clipped by 2 bases and J by 4 bases, with 17 bases between them. This CDR3 comprises 16 residues.

CDR3 protein: CASRTTTDTQYF. CDR3 in DNA: TGTGCCAGCAGGACGACAACAGATACGCAGTATTTT. V usage is TRBV6-5 and J usage is TRBJ2-3; D is unclear. The CDR3 is 12 residues long. The germline CDR1 and CDR2 sequences are MNHEY and SVGAGI. Between the trimmed V and J ends, which lost 6 bases and 3 bases, there was a span of 7 bases.

This clone was seen a few times. This chain uses TRBV6-2 or TRBV6-3 with TRBJ1-5; 8 positions match TRBD1. V dropped 4 bases and J dropped 6; count of bases not matched to a gene: 8. The CDR3 is 15 residues long. Germline CDR1 MNHEY, CDR2 SVGEGT. The CDR3 sequence: CASSSRTGMVQPQHF. DNA of the CDR3: TGTGCCAGCAGTTCAAGGACAGGGATGGTTCAGCCCCAGCATTTT.

The V call is TRBV18, the J call TRBJ2-7, with a weak D call TRBD1 (6 bases). This CDR3 spans 13 amino acids. CDR1 and CDR2 from the germline V gene are KGHSH and LQKENI. Trimming cost V 3 bases and J 2 bases, with 8 bases left between them. The CDR3 region has the DNA TGTGCCAGCTCACCGACAGGAACCTACGAGCAGTACTTC. It encodes CASSPTGTYEQYF.

The chain is built from TRBV6-4 and TRBJ2-1; 7 positions agree with TRBD2. This CDR3 has 14 residues. Germline CDR1 MRHNA, CDR2 SNTAGT. The ends lost 3 bases at V and 4 bases at J; junction bases unmatched: 3. The CDR3 region is CASSEVAGYNEQFF. CDR3 nucleotides: TGTGCCAGCAGTGAAGTAGCGGGTTACAATGAGCAGTTCTTC.

CDR3 coding DNA: TGTGCCAGCAGTGAACCGGGACTAGCGTACAATGAGCAGTTCTTC. Residues: CASSEPGLAYNEQFF. This chain connects TRBV27 to TRBJ2-1, with 10 bases that match TRBD2. Germline V gives CDR1 MNHEY, CDR2 SMNVEV (reference sequence). This CDR3 spans 15 amino acids. Trimming at V came to 5 bases and at J to 4 bases, leaving 5 bases not matched to a gene.

The V gene is TRBV18, the J gene TRBJ2-7; 11 bases agree with TRBD1. Germline-derived CDR1 and CDR2 are KGHSH and LQKENI. The V and J ends lost 3 bases and 2 bases, in that order; junction bases with no gene match: 3. The length of the CDR3 is 15 residues. Here the CDR3 DNA reads TGTGCCAGCTCACCTGGACAGGGGGCCACCTACGAGCAGTACTTC. Encoded protein: CASSPGQGATYEQYF.

The J gene is TRBJ1-1, the V gene TRBV27; D is undetermined. CDR1 MNHEY and CDR2 SMNVEV come from the germline V gene (reference sequence). V was clipped by 3 bases and J by 7 bases, with 9 bases between them. The CDR3 consists of 12 residues. DNA of the CDR3: TGTGCCAGCAGTTTCGCGGGGAGTGAAGCTTTCTTT. Its translation: CASSFAGSEAFF.

The chain uses TRBV5-5 and TRBJ2-6, with D unclear. The CDR3 sequence is 15 residues long. Germline V lookup: CDR1 SGHKS, CDR2 YYEKEE (reference sequence). V lost 0 bases and J lost 0, with 4 bases in between. The CDR3 DNA follows: TGTGCCAGCAGCTTGGTGAGCTCTGGGGCCAACGTCCTGACTTTC. Residues: CASSLVSSGANVLTF.

The rearrangement joins TRBV18 to TRBJ1-1; D unresolved. Germline V gene lookup returns CDR1 KGHSH and CDR2 LQKENI. This CDR3 comprises 15 residues. V dropped 2 bases and J dropped 0 bases, with 10 bases sitting between them. The CDR3 here is CASSPSSLVNTEAFF. The CDR3 nucleotides read TGTGCCAGCTCACCAAGTAGCCTTGTGAACACTGAAGCTTTCTTT.

The chain has TRBV30 and TRBJ2-6, with D perhaps TRBD1 (6 bases). CDR1 is GTSNPN, CDR2 SVGIG, per germline (reference sequence). This CDR3 is 16 amino acids long. V lost 2 bases, J lost 0 bases, and 11 bases lay in between. The CDR3 sequence: CAWSRTGTSGANVLTF. CDR3 DNA sequence: TGTGCCTGGAGTCGAACAGGGACCTCTGGGGCCAACGTCCTGACTTTC.

The chain links TRBV3-1 (or the pseudogene TRBV3-2) to TRBJ2-7; D gene unclear. The germline V gene has CDR1 LGHDT and CDR2 YNNKEL (reference sequence). The CDR3 has 16 residues. V lost 2 bases, J lost 0 bases, and 14 bases lay in between. CDR3 in DNA: TGTGCCAGCAGCCAACTTTCGATTTGGAGCTCCTACGAGCAGTACTTC. As protein: CASSQLSIWSSYEQYF.

Regarding this clone: Other nucleotide sequences from this sample produce the same CDR3. The chain recombines TRBV7-9 with TRBJ1-1; 7 nucleotides line up with TRBD1. In germline, CDR1 is SEHNR, CDR2 FQNEAQ (reference sequence). The CDR3 runs to 14 residues. Unmatched junction bases numbered 6, after V lost 4 bases and J lost 4 bases. The CDR3 coding sequence is TGTGCCAGCAGCTCCCGACAGGGAGGCACTGAAGCTTTCTTT. As protein: CASSSRQGGTEAFF.

The chain joins TRBV19 to TRBJ2-1; D is unclear. Germline V gene data show CDR1 as LNHDA and CDR2 as SQIVND (reference sequence). This CDR3 has 15 amino acids. Trimming took off 4 bases at V and 2 bases at J, with 12 bases between the two ends. CDR3 DNA sequence: TGTGCCAGTAGTACCTTCCTACAGACCTACAATGAGCAGTTCTTC. It is translated as CASSTFLQTYNEQFF.

The chain couples TRBV4-1 to TRBJ1-4, with TRBD1 as a possible D gene (5 bases). Germline lookup yields CDR1 MGHRA and CDR2 YSYEKL. V lost 1 base to trimming and J lost 8 bases, with 20 bases between them. This CDR3 has 17 amino acids. The CDR3 loop reads CASSQALIGQGLEKLFF. The CDR3 region has the DNA TGCGCCAGCAGCCAAGCATTAATAGGGCAGGGCCTGGAAAAACTGTTTTTT.

The chain employs TRBV24-1 and TRBJ2-3, with D possibly being TRBD2 (5 bases). The CDR3 is 13 amino acids. Germline V gene lookup returns CDR1 KGHDR and CDR2 SFDVKD. Trimming took 7 bases from V and 0 from J, leaving 7 bases between them. The chain's CDR3 is CATSGGSTDTQYF. CDR3 coding DNA: TGTGCCACCAGCGGCGGGAGCACAGATACGCAGTATTTT.

The table lists this clone with a count of one. V and J are TRBV7-2 and TRBJ1-4; unclear D gene. Trimming removed 4 bases from V and 8 bases from J, with 20 bases in between. The CDR3 extends over 16 amino acids. CDR1 and CDR2 (germline): SGHTA, FQGNSA. This CDR3 reads CASSSRGGRVGEKLFF. The CDR3 nucleotides read TGTGCCAGCAGCTCCCGAGGAGGGAGGGTTGGCGAAAAACTGTTTTTT. Filled out from reference TRBV7-2 and TRBJ1-4, the complete variable domain reads GAGVSQSPSNKVTEKGKDVELRCDPISGHTALYWYRQSLGQGLEFLIYFQGNSAPDKSGLPSDRFSAERTGGSVSTLTIQRTQQEDSAVYLCASSSRGGRVGEKLFFGSGTQLSVL.

V gene TRBV4-1 combines with J gene TRBJ2-4; tentatively, D is TRBD1 (6 bases). V shed 1 base and J shed 2 bases, with 15 bases lying between them. There are 17 residues in the CDR3. CDR1 MGHRA and CDR2 YSYEKL come from the germline V gene. In DNA, the CDR3 is TGCGCCAGCAGCCAAGCCAGTACCCAGGGGTCCAAAAACATTCAGTACTTC. This translates into CASSQASTQGSKNIQYF.

This chain connects TRBV2 to TRBJ1-1; the D gene is possibly TRBD1 (5 bases). Trimming shortened V by 6 bases and J by 5 bases, and 19 bases separated the two germline ends. The CDR3 has 15 amino acids. CDR1 is SNHLY and CDR2 is FYNNEI in the germline V gene. The CDR3 sequence is CASRPEPGVWTEAFF. The DNA for the CDR3 is TGTGCCAGCAGGCCCGAGCCGGGGGTTTGGACTGAAGCTTTCTTT.

V is TRBV14 and J is TRBJ1-2, with 8 bases that match TRBD1. The germline V gene has CDR1 SGHDN and CDR2 FVKESK. The CDR3 runs 15 residues. V gave up 4 bases and J gave up 2 bases; unmatched junction bases: 6. The CDR3 nucleotides read TGTGCCAGCAGCCCTTTCAGGGACAGGAACTATGGCTACACCTTC. Translated: CASSPFRDRNYGYTF.

This chain uses TRBV6-1 with TRBJ2-7; D might be TRBD1 (6 bases). Germline lookup yields CDR1 MNHNS and CDR2 SASEGT. The V gene lost 4 bases and the J gene lost 2 bases, with 21 bases spanning the gap. This CDR3 is 17 amino acids long. The CDR3 here is CASSARTARNDAYEQYF. The CDR3 DNA sequence: TGTGCCAGCAGTGCTCGGACAGCTCGAAATGACGCCTACGAGCAGTACTTC.

The chain couples TRBV7-2 to TRBJ2-2; the match to TRBD1 covers 7 bases. The CDR3 totals 17 residues. The J segment lost 7 bases and the V segment lost 5 bases, leaving 16 bases of the junction unmatched. The germline gives CDR1 SGHTA, CDR2 FQGNSA. Here the CDR3 DNA reads TGTGCCAGCAGCCGGGACAGCGAACGTGGTTGGAACGGGGAGCTGTTTTTT. Translated: CASSRDSERGWNGELFF.

The chain combines TRBV4-1 with TRBJ2-5, with 11 bases identical to TRBD1. Trimming at V came to 4 bases and at J to 4 bases, leaving 11 bases not matched to a gene. The CDR3 consists of 17 residues. The germline gives CDR1 MGHRA, CDR2 YSYEKL. CDR3 nucleotide sequence: TGCGCCAGCAGCCTTGGACAGGGGGCCGCGTCGGGAGAGACCCAGTACTTC. Translated, it gives CASSLGQGAASGETQYF.

V is TRBV14 and J is TRBJ1-1, with a tentative D call TRBD1 (6 bases). The germline V gene encodes CDR1 SGHDN and CDR2 FVKESK. V dropped 4 bases and J dropped 1 base, with 7 bases sitting between them. This CDR3 contains 13 residues. DNA for the CDR3: TGTGCCAGCAGCCGACAGGAGAACACTGAAGCTTTCTTT. This encodes CASSRQENTEAFF.

This sequence joins TRBV21-1 and TRBJ1-2; TRBD1 is the table's D call and was not checked against the DNA. TRBV21-1 is given as a pseudogene. The CDR3 extends over 15 amino acids. The CDR3 spells CASNHRDSNNYGYTF. DNA of the CDR3: TGTGCCAGCAACCACCGGGACAGCAATAACTATGGCTACACCTTC.

J is TRBJ2-1 and V is TRBV21-1; the listed D gene, TRBD1, was not tested against the DNA. TRBV21-1 is reported as a pseudogene. The CDR3 runs 15 residues. The CDR3 DNA reads TGTGCCAGCAGCACGAGGACAGCTAGAGGGGATGAGCAGTTCTTC. Its protein product is CASSTRTARGDEQFF.

V is TRBV6-5 and J is TRBJ2-1, with 10 bases aligning to TRBD2. Germline lookup yields CDR1 MNHEY and CDR2 SVGAGI. The CDR3 extends over 15 amino acids. V shed 4 bases, J shed 4 bases, and the junction held 4 bases outside the gene matches. The CDR3 loop reads CASSLTSGRYNEQFF. The CDR3 DNA is TGTGCCAGCAGTTTGACTAGCGGGCGGTACAATGAGCAGTTCTTC.

The CDR3 sequence: CASSPPQTGAAGNQPQHF. The CDR3 DNA sequence: TGTGCCAGCTCACCACCGCAAACAGGGGCTGCGGGCAATCAGCCCCAGCATTTT. V gene TRBV18 combines with J gene TRBJ1-5; 7 bases line up with TRBD1. Germline loops: CDR1 KGHSH, CDR2 LQKENI. This CDR3 comprises 18 residues. V lost 0 bases and J lost 2; bases outside the gene matches: 10. Full variable domain (outside the CDR3, taken from reference TRBV18 and TRBJ1-5): NAGVMQNPRHLVRRRGQEARLRCSPMKGHSHVYWYRQLPEEGLKFMVYLQKENIIDESGMPKERFSAEFPKEGPSILRIQQVVRGDSAAYFCASSPPQTGAAGNQPQHFGDGTRLSIL.

The rearrangement links TRBV5-1 to TRBJ1-2; 9 bases line up with TRBD1. The V gene end was trimmed by 4 bases and the J gene end by 8 bases; junction bases not matched to a gene: 9. CDR1 is SGHRS, CDR2 YFSETQ, per germline. This CDR3 spans 14 amino acids. CDR3: CASSDGQGTRGYTF. In DNA, the CDR3 is TGCGCCAGCAGCGATGGACAGGGGACGCGCGGCTACACCTTC.